This record looks at one T cell receptor beta chain sequence and its context. Antigen: not known. From blood, about 240-550 ng of genomic DNA served as TRB template. The CDR3 consists of 15 residues. V was cut by 2 bases and J by 2 bases, with 13 bases left in between. CDR1 and CDR2 from the germline V gene are SGHKS and YYEKEE (reference sequence). This specimen belongs to a study of T and B cells in COVID-19 patients. About the research overall: COVID-19 patients gave peripheral blood either during active infection or after recovery. Active-infection patients were older, median roughly 62 years, than recovered patients, median about 37 years.

Study results and caveats: CD4+, regulatory T cell, CD8+ and sorted SARS-CoV-2-responsive or tetramer+ T cells were not yet sequenced. Highly clonal in active COVID-19, TRB repertoires exceeded healthy-donor diversity and richness at recovery.

Multiplex PCR with BIOMED2 TRB-A/B primer pools amplified TRB rearrangements. TCRdb itself ran the multiplex PCR reads through MiXCR, one entry per CDR3 protein. The table lists around 25,000 distinct CDR3 sequences, about 31% of them singletons, with around 1.8% in the top ten. Material: blood. The chain recombines TRBV5-5 with TRBJ2-5; tentatively, D is TRBD1 (6 bases). The receptor's source is a human donor who had recovered from COVID-19. The CDR3 DNA is TGTGCCAGCAGCTTCAGAGGACAGCGTCAAGAGACCCAGTACTTC. This translates into CASSFRGQRQETQYF.